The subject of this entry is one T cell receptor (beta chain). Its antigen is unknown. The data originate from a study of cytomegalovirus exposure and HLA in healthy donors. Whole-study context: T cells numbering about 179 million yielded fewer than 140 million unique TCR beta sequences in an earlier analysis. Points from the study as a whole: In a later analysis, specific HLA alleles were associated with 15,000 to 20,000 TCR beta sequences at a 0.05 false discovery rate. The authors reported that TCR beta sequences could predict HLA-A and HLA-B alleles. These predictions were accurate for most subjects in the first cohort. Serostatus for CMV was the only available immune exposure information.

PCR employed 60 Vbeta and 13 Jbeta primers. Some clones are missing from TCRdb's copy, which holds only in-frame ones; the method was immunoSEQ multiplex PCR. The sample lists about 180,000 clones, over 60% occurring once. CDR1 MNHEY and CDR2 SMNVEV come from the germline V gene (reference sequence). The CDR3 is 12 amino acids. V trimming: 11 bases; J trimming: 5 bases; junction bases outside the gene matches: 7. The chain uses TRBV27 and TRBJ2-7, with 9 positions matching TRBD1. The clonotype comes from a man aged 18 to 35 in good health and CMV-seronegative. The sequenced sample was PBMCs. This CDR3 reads CAAGTGFNEQYF. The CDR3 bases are TGTGCCGCTGGGACAGGGTTTAACGAGCAGTACTTC.